The 13 T cell receptor beta chains reported below all come from one sample, sequenced in a study of spatial heterogeneity in lung cancer. TCRdb used MiXCR to reprocess the 5' RACE reads, holding one entry per CDR3 protein. The data contain 20,000 to 25,000 distinct CDR3 sequences, approximately 8.8% of them singletons. No antigen has been identified for these receptors. As for time point: sample taken at primary tumor resection. Notes on the study in general: In tumors, expanded intratumoral alpha and beta TCR counts tracked mutation counts.

The source material was lung tumor tissue, sampled at surgery. The receptors come from a male donor with early-stage non-small cell lung cancer.

This clonotype appeared many times. The CDR3 here is CASSLALGQGDSPLHF. The DNA of the CDR3 is TGTGCCAGCAGCTTGGCTCTGGGACAGGGAGATTCACCCCTCCACTTT. The chain uses TRBV5-4 and TRBJ1-6; TRBD1 agrees at 9 bases. The V gene's germline CDR1 is SGHNT and CDR2 YYREEE (reference sequence). The CDR3 is made up of 16 amino acids. The V gene end was trimmed by 0 bases and the J gene end by 8 bases; junction bases not matched to a gene: 6. Full variable domain (outside the CDR3, taken from reference TRBV5-4 and TRBJ1-6): ETGVTQSPTHLIKTRGQQVTLRCSSQSGHNTVSWYQQALGQGPQFIFQYYREEENGRGNFPPRFSGLQFPNYSSELNVNALELDDSALYLCASSLALGQGDSPLHFGNGTRLTVT.

The rearrangement joins TRBV20-1 to TRBJ2-7, with 9 nucleotides matching TRBD2. The junction had 8 bases not matched to a gene; V was cut back by 5 bases and J by 9 bases. Looked up from germline, CDR1 is DFQATT and CDR2 is SNEGSKA (reference sequence). CDR3 size: 12 residues. The chain's CDR3 is CSARIAGAVQYF. The CDR3 coding sequence is TGCAGTGCTCGGATAGCGGGGGCGGTGCAGTACTTC.

The chain employs TRBV5-1 and TRBJ2-3; 10 bases align to TRBD2. V was pared by 1 base and J by 4 bases, with 6 bases of the junction left unmatched. The CDR3 is made up of 16 amino acids. The germline V gene encodes CDR1 SGHRS and CDR2 YFSETQ. The CDR3 coding sequence is TGCGCCAGCAGCTTGAGTAGCGGGGGGATCCCAGATACGCAGTATTTT. Its translation: CASSLSSGGIPDTQYF.

This clonotype was counted a few times. The V call is TRBV7-9, the J call TRBJ2-7, with TRBD1 matching over 7 bases. The CDR3 covers 16 residues. V was clipped by 4 bases and J by 2 bases; unmatched bases: 11. The V gene's germline CDR1 is SEHNR and CDR2 FQNEAQ (reference sequence). The CDR3 nucleotides are TGTGCCAGCAGCTCTCCAAGACAGGGCTACCCCTACGAGCAGTACTTC. It yields the protein CASSSPRQGYPYEQYF.

The CDR3 region is CASSSRGVTGELFF. CDR3 nucleotides: TGTGCCAGCAGCTCGAGGGGAGTCACCGGGGAGCTGTTTTTT. V usage is TRBV5-6 and J usage is TRBJ2-2; either TRBD1 or TRBD2 may fit D (5 bases each). The V gene lost 3 bases and the J gene lost 4 bases, with 10 bases spanning the gap. CDR1 and CDR2 (germline): SGHDT, YYEEEE. This CDR3 spans 14 amino acids.

This clonotype has ten or more counts. The chain carries TRBV6-6 and TRBJ2-3; no firm D call. V lost 5 bases and J 5 bases, leaving 17 bases between the germline ends. The CDR3 spans 15 residues. Germline values: CDR1 MNHNY, CDR2 SVGAGI (reference sequence). CDR3 amino acids: CASSDPDREGDTQYF. The DNA of the CDR3 is TGTGCCAGCAGTGACCCGGACCGCGAAGGAGATACGCAGTATTTT.

This clonotype was seen many times. V and J are TRBV5-1 and TRBJ2-1; 7 nucleotides align to TRBD2. Per germline, CDR1 SGHRS and CDR2 YFSETQ. V shed 4 bases, J shed 3 bases, and the junction held 10 bases outside the gene matches. The CDR3 contains 16 residues. CDR3 sequence reads: CASSPPSGAIYNEQFF. The CDR3 region has the DNA TGCGCCAGCAGCCCCCCCAGCGGGGCGATCTACAATGAGCAGTTCTTC. Full variable domain (remainder filled in from reference TRBV5-1 and TRBJ2-1): KAGVTQTPRYLIKTRGQQVTLSCSPISGHRSVSWYQQTPGQGLQFLFEYFSETQRNKGNFPGRFSGRQFSNSRSEMNVSTLELGDSALYLCASSPPSGAIYNEQFFGPGTRLTVL.

The chain employs TRBV19 and TRBJ1-5, with 9 bases that match TRBD1. Germline V gene sequence: CDR1 LNHDA, CDR2 SQIVND (reference sequence). Unmatched junction bases numbered 10, after V lost 3 bases and J lost 7 bases. The CDR3 loop spans 16 amino acids. The CDR3 reads CASSISGQGRGQPQHF. The CDR3 nucleotides read TGTGCCAGTAGTATCTCGGGACAGGGTAGAGGACAGCCCCAGCATTTT.

This clonotype came up many times. The chain uses TRBV28 and TRBJ2-3, with 7 positions matching TRBD1. CDR1 MDHEN and CDR2 SYDVKM come from the germline V gene. The CDR3 has 18 amino acids. The J segment lost 4 bases and the V segment lost 5 bases, leaving 18 bases of the junction unmatched. The DNA of the CDR3 is TGTGCCAGCAGTCCGCGATGGGGCAGGGGGATGTCTGCAGATACGCAGTATTTT. Translated, it gives CASSPRWGRGMSADTQYF.

This chain uses TRBV6-5 with TRBJ2-7; 9 bases align to TRBD1. Germline V gives CDR1 MNHEY, CDR2 SVGAGI. Unmatched junction bases numbered 6, after V lost 2 bases and J lost 4 bases. The CDR3 loop spans 15 amino acids. CDR3 nucleotides: TGTGCCAGCAGTTACAACAGGGGGCCTGGGTACGAGCAGTACTTC. Protein: CASSYNRGPGYEQYF.

Judged by abundance, this clonotype is medium-sized. The chain uses TRBV12-3 or TRBV12-4 and TRBJ2-3, with D maybe TRBD1 (6 bases). The CDR3 has 11 amino acids. Trimming pared 5 bases from V and 10 bases from J, leaving 10 bases between. The CDR3: CASSGKGAQYF. The CDR3 DNA follows: TGTGCCAGCAGTGGAAAGGGGGCGCAGTATTTT.

This clonotype was counted many times. This sequence joins TRBV12-3 or TRBV12-4 and TRBJ1-5; D is perhaps TRBD1 (6 bases). V shed 6 bases and J shed 7 bases, with 13 bases lying between them. This CDR3 is 13 amino acids long. Here the CDR3 reads CASRDSLGQPQHF. The CDR3 DNA reads TGTGCCAGCAGGGACAGTCTGGGGCAGCCCCAGCATTTT.

This clonotype has a count of ten or more. The V call is TRBV7-8, the J call TRBJ2-4, with D uncertain. The CDR3 consists of 15 residues. Germline CDR1 reads SGHVS; CDR2 reads FQNEAQ. V lost 1 base and J lost 2, with 9 bases in between. The CDR3 nucleotides read TGTGCCAGCAGCTTAGATTTGGGGACCAAAAACATTCAGTACTTC. Its protein is CASSLDLGTKNIQYF.